This T cell receptor beta chain was recorded in a study of shared clonotypes between healthy human individuals. Study information: Per donor, three plates held CD4 naive cells, three held CD4 memory, two held CD8 naive and one held CD8 memory. Regarding the study as a whole: Shared clonotypes: 4.5% to 5% naive CD4, 3.5% to 4% naive CD8, 2.3% memory CD4, about 0.41% memory CD8.

As regards this clone: Its target is not known.

Sorted subsets were amplified in replicate PCRs using 200 ng DNA, some 31,000 T cell genomes. Using immunoSEQ multiplex PCR, the repertoire was profiled, and TCRdb retains in-frame clones only, with some absent. This table has roughly 1.4 million clones, just under 99% appearing once. V was trimmed by 4 bases and J by 8 bases, leaving 20 bases between them. The length of the CDR3 is 15 residues. Germline lookup yields CDR1 MDHEN and CDR2 SYDVKM. The specimen sequenced was naive CD4+ T cells sorted from blood. Subset reported: CD45RA+ positively selected. The V call is TRBV28, the J call TRBJ1-2, with a possible D match to TRBD1 (6 bases). This receptor was obtained from a man aged 25 to 40 in good health. CDR3 region: CASSSPQQGWRGYTF. The CDR3 DNA reads as TGTGCCAGCAGTTCCCCCCAACAGGGTTGGCGGGGCTACACCTTC.